A single sample gave rise to the 22 T cell receptor beta chains below, sequenced in a study of T cell responses to AZD1222 COVID-19 vaccine. Profiled with immunoSEQ multiplex PCR; TCRdb holds only in-frame clones, not every one. The table records about 86,000 clones, approximately 88% of them present only once. The specimen was peripheral blood, collected 28 days after the second AZD1222 dose. These receptors originate from an adult who received the AZD1222 COVID-19 vaccine.

In its sample, this clone was seen once. CDR3 region: CASSAGTGNQPQHF. The CDR3 bases are TGCGCCAGCAGCGCCGGGACAGGCAATCAGCCCCAGCATTTT. V usage is TRBV5-1 and J usage is TRBJ1-5; 7 bases match TRBD1. V shed 4 bases and J 2 bases; nucleotides not matched to a gene: 3. Germline CDR1 reads SGHRS; CDR2 reads YFSETQ. The CDR3 is 14 amino acids.

This chain links TRBV10-2 with TRBJ1-1; 8 positions match TRBD1. The V segment lost 7 bases and the J segment 4 bases; nucleotides outside the gene matches: 8. Germline V lookup: CDR1 WSHSY, CDR2 SAAADI. This CDR3 has 14 amino acids. The DNA for the CDR3 is TGCGCCAGCACCGTATCCAGGGGGCTCACTGAAGCTTTCTTT. It specifies CASTVSRGLTEAFF.

This chain connects TRBV30 to TRBJ1-2; D gene ambiguous. CDR1 is GTSNPN, CDR2 SVGIG, per germline (reference sequence). The CDR3 extends over 14 amino acids. Between the trimmed V and J ends, which lost 0 bases and 8 bases, there was a span of 16 bases. The CDR3 is CAWSVGRIGLGYTF. The CDR3 nucleotides are TGTGCCTGGAGTGTAGGGCGAATTGGGTTAGGCTACACCTTC.

The chain employs TRBV18 and TRBJ1-3, with a weak D call TRBD1 (6 bases). The ends were cut back, 3 bases at V and 0 bases at J, with 12 bases in the middle. The CDR3 runs 16 residues. Looked up from germline, CDR1 is KGHSH and CDR2 is LQKENI. CDR3 sequence: CASSPGTPSSGNTIYF. The CDR3 region has the DNA TGTGCCAGCTCACCCGGGACACCCTCCTCTGGAAACACCATATATTTT.

With regard to this clone: Other DNA sequences within the sample encode an identical CDR3. The rearrangement links TRBV27 to TRBJ2-2; D remains ambiguous. The ends were cut back, 2 bases at V and 5 bases at J, with 0 bases in the middle. Germline V gene sequence: CDR1 MNHEY, CDR2 SMNVEV (reference sequence). This CDR3 is 11 amino acids long. The CDR3: CASSLTGELFF. Written as DNA, the CDR3 is TGTGCCAGCAGTTTAACCGGGGAGCTGTTTTTT.

V usage is TRBV3-1 (or the pseudogene TRBV3-2) and J usage is TRBJ1-4, with 8 bases lining up with TRBD1. The germline gives CDR1 LGHDT, CDR2 YNNKEL (reference sequence). V lost 4 bases, J lost 5 bases, and 6 bases stayed unmatched. CDR3 size: 15 residues. CDR3 nucleotides: TGTGCCAGCAGCCTGACAGGGGCCCCAAATGAAAAACTGTTTTTT. Translation: CASSLTGAPNEKLFF.

This clone came up once. V usage is TRBV4-1 and J usage is TRBJ1-4; no firm D call. V gave up 1 base and J gave up 8 bases, with 20 bases separating them. This CDR3 spans 17 amino acids. Germline CDR1 and CDR2: MGHRA and YSYEKL. CDR3: CASSQAGFSTRGEKLFF. The CDR3, as DNA: TGCGCCAGCAGCCAAGCGGGATTCAGTACGAGAGGCGAAAAACTGTTTTTT.

This clone has only a few counts. V is TRBV29-1 and J is TRBJ2-5; no firm D call. The CDR3 length is 11 residues. V was shortened by 6 bases and J by 5 bases, with 10 bases between the two germline ends. CDR1 and CDR2 from the germline V gene are SQVTM and ANQGSEA. The DNA of the CDR3 is TGCAGCGTCCGACGTGGGGAGACCCAGTACTTC. Encoded protein: CSVRRGETQYF. Looking up the rest from reference TRBV29-1 and TRBJ2-5 gives the full variable domain: SAVISQKPSRDICQRGTSLTIQCQVDSQVTMMFWYRQQPGQSLTLIATANQGSEATYESGFVIDKFPISRPNLTFSTLTVSNMSPEDSSIYLCSVRRGETQYFGPGTRLLVL.

The chain joins TRBV28 to TRBJ2-7; TRBD2 agrees at 9 bases. CDR3 size: 13 residues. V was pared by 9 bases and J by 3 bases, with 6 bases of the junction left unmatched. Germline loops: CDR1 MDHEN, CDR2 SYDVKM. CDR3 sequence reads: CARPGTSRYEQYF. In DNA, the CDR3 is TGTGCCAGACCCGGGACTAGCCGCTACGAGCAGTACTTC. Looking up the rest from reference TRBV28 and TRBJ2-7 gives the full variable domain: DVKVTQSSRYLVKRTGEKVFLECVQDMDHENMFWYRQDPGLGLRLIYFSYDVKMKEKGDIPEGYSVSREKKERFSLILESASTNQTSMYLCARPGTSRYEQYFGPGTRLTVT.

The rearrangement joins TRBV27 to TRBJ2-3, with D uncertain. The V gene's germline CDR1 is MNHEY and CDR2 SMNVEV (reference sequence). V was cut by 3 bases and J by 6 bases, with 10 bases left in between. CDR3 length: 13 residues. CDR3 bases: TGTGCCAGCAGTTTGGGATACGCCGATACGCAGTATTTT. It encodes CASSLGYADTQYF.

The chain carries TRBV3-1 (or the pseudogene TRBV3-2) and TRBJ2-1; 7 bases fit TRBD2. V shed 0 bases, J shed 7 bases, and the junction held 12 bases outside the gene matches. Germline lookup yields CDR1 LGHDT and CDR2 YNNKEL (reference sequence). This CDR3 comprises 17 residues. The CDR3 DNA sequence: TGTGCCAGCAGCCAAGAACCCGCCGGCGGGGGTGCGAATGAGCAGTTCTTC. Protein sequence: CASSQEPAGGGANEQFF.

This clone was picked up a small number of times. V is TRBV28 and J is TRBJ1-4, with 7 bases matching TRBD1. The V gene end was trimmed by 2 bases and the J gene end by 4 bases; junction bases not matched to a gene: 4. This CDR3 spans 15 amino acids. Germline CDR1 MDHEN, CDR2 SYDVKM. The chain's CDR3 is CASSLRGRGNEKLFF. In DNA, the CDR3 is TGTGCCAGCAGTTTAAGGGGGCGCGGTAATGAAAAACTGTTTTTT.

This chain joins TRBV11-2 and TRBJ2-7; D may be TRBD1 (6 bases). The CDR3 sequence is 15 residues long. Germline CDR1 is SGHAT and CDR2 is FQNNGV. Trimming stripped 2 bases from V and 7 bases from J, with 18 bases between. The CDR3 spells CASSLRPDSPQEQYF. CDR3 nucleotides: TGTGCCAGCAGCTTACGGCCGGACAGCCCTCAGGAGCAGTACTTC.

The chain links TRBV3-1 (or the pseudogene TRBV3-2) to TRBJ1-4, with TRBD1 matching 7 bases. CDR1 and CDR2 (germline): LGHDT, YNNKEL (reference sequence). The CDR3 extends over 13 amino acids. V shed 4 bases, J shed 8 bases, and the junction held 4 bases outside the gene matches. CDR3 DNA sequence: TGTGCCAGCAGCCCGGGACAGACGGAAAAACTGTTTTTT. This encodes CASSPGQTEKLFF.

The chain couples TRBV6-2 or TRBV6-3 to TRBJ1-2; the match to TRBD1 covers 7 bases. The V and J ends lost 5 bases and 4 bases, in that order; junction bases with no gene match: 16. Germline V CDR1 and CDR2: MNHEY, SVGEGT. The CDR3 loop spans 17 amino acids. The DNA of the CDR3 is TGTGCCAGCAGTCTCCTTCTCGGGACAGACGGAGGCTATGGCTACACCTTC. Protein product: CASSLLLGTDGGYGYTF.

DNA for the CDR3: TGCGCCAGCAGCCAAGATCGGCGGGACAGGGGAATAATAACCTTC. Protein sequence: CASSQDRRDRGIITF. The chain carries TRBV4-3 and TRBJ1-2, with 10 nucleotides matching TRBD1. Looked up from germline, CDR1 is LGHNA and CDR2 is YSLEER. V shed 0 bases, J shed 14 bases, and the junction held 12 bases outside the gene matches. The CDR3 loop spans 15 amino acids.

The chain is built from TRBV6-5 and TRBJ2-2, with 12 bases identical to TRBD2. After removal of 7 bases from V and 5 bases from J, the junction contained 5 bases not matched to a gene. This CDR3 is built from 15 residues. In germline, CDR1 is MNHEY, CDR2 SVGAGI. DNA for the CDR3: TGTGCCAGCAACCCCGGGACTAGCGGGACCGGGGAGCTGTTTTTT. Translating it yields CASNPGTSGTGELFF.

This clone has ten or more counts. The rearrangement links TRBV7-2 to TRBJ2-3; D perhaps matches TRBD1 (5 bases). There are 15 residues in the CDR3. Germline V gives CDR1 SGHTA, CDR2 FQGNSA. V lost 1 base and J lost 2, with 10 bases in between. The CDR3, as DNA: TGTGCCAGCAGCTTAGTATACAGGTCCACAGATACGCAGTATTTT. This translates into CASSLVYRSTDTQYF.

The chain uses TRBV5-1 and TRBJ2-3; 7 nucleotides agree with TRBD2. Trimming took 6 bases from V and 2 from J; bases not matched to a gene: 6. The CDR3 runs to 14 residues. Per germline, CDR1 SGHRS and CDR2 YFSETQ. CDR3 sequence reads: CASKVAGHTDTQYF. The CDR3 bases are TGCGCCAGCAAGGTAGCGGGCCACACAGATACGCAGTATTTT.

This clone was recorded only once. The V and J genes are TRBV5-5 and TRBJ1-2; D is uncertain. The germline CDR1 and CDR2 sequences are SGHKS and YYEKEE (reference sequence). The CDR3 runs 15 residues. Trimming stripped 0 bases from V and 6 bases from J, with 15 bases between. The CDR3 DNA reads as TGTGCCAGCAGCTTGGCAGTAGCTGGAGTGAATGGCTACACCTTC. Residues: CASSLAVAGVNGYTF.

The chain links TRBV7-8 to TRBJ2-6; D gene unclear. The CDR3 covers 15 residues. Per germline, CDR1 SGHVS and CDR2 FQNEAQ. V lost 1 base to trimming and J lost 2 bases, with 6 bases between them. The CDR3 is CASSLEIAGANVLTF. As DNA, the CDR3 is TGTGCCAGCAGCTTAGAGATTGCTGGGGCCAACGTCCTGACTTTC. The full variable domain, completed using reference TRBV7-8 and TRBJ2-6, is GAGVSQSPRYKVAKRGQDVALRCDPISGHVSLFWYQQALGQGPEFLTYFQNEAQLDKSGLPSDRFFAERPEGSVSTLKIQRTQQEDSAVYLCASSLEIAGANVLTFGAGSRLTVL.

V gene TRBV25-1 combines with J gene TRBJ2-7; 7 nucleotides match TRBD2. After removal of 2 bases from V and 6 bases from J, the junction contained 1 base not matched to a gene. The CDR3 has 12 residues. Germline V CDR1 and CDR2: MGHDK, SYGVNS. For the CDR3, the DNA is TGTGCCAGCAGTGAACCGGGAGGCGAGCAGTACTTC. This gives the protein CASSEPGGEQYF.